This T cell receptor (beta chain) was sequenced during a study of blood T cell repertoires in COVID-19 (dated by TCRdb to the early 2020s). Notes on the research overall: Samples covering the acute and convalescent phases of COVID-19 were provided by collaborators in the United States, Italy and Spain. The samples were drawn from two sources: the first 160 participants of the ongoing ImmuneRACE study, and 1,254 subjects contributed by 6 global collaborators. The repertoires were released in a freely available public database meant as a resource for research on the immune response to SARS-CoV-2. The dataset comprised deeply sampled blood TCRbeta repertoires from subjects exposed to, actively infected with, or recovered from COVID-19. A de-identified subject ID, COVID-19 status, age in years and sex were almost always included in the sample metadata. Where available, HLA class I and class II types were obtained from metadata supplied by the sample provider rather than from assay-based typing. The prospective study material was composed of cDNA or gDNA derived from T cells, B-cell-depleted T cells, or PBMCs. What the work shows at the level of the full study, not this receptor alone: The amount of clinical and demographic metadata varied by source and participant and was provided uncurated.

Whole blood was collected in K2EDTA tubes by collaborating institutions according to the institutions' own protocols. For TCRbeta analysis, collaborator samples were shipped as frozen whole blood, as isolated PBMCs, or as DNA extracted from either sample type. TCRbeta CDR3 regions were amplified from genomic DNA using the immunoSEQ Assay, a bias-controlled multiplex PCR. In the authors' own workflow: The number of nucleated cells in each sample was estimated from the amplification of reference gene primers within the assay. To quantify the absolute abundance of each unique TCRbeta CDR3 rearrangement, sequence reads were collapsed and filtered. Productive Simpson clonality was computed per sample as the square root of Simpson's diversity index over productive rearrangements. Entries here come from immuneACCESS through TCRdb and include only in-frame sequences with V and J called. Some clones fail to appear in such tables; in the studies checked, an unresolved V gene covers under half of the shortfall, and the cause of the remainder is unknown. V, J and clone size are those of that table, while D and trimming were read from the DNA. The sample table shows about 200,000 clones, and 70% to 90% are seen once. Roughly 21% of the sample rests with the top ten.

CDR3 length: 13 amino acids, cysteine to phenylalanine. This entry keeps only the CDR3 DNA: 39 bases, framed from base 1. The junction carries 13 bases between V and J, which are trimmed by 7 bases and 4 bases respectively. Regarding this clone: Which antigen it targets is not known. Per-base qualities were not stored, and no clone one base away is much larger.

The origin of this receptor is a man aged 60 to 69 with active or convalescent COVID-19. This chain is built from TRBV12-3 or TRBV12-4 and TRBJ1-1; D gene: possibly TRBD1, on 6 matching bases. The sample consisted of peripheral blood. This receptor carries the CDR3 CASTLGAGTEAFF. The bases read TGTGCCAGCACCTTGGGGGCTGGCACTGAAGCTTTCTTT.